This is a list of T cell receptor beta chains from one sample in a study of patients and donors after allogeneic stem cell transplantation. TCRdb re-called the RT-PCR reads through MiXCR, storing one row per CDR3 protein. The table shows approximately 9,000 distinct CDR3 sequences, with 4% occurring only once. Sequenced: blood, either unsorted or a sorted T cell fraction (not recorded which). These receptors were taken from a human donor who was either an allogeneic HSCT recipient or a stem cell or donor lymphocyte infusion donor (not recorded which). It is not recorded whose cells these are; they may come from a transplant donor. Both conserved end residues are part of each CDR3. A D gene is named only where the DNA matches it firmly. Size values are once, few and many counts, or a class for expanded clones, and some rows have none.

J | V | D | size | DNA | CDR3
TRBJ1-3 | TRBV7-2 | . | . | TGTGCCAGCACCCGGACAGCCCGGGCTGGAAACACCATATATTTT | CASTRTARAGNTIYF
TRBJ1-1 | TRBV10-3 | . | many | TGTGCCATCAGTGTCCAGGACAGAACGGACGAAGCTTTCTTT | CAISVQDRTDEAFF
TRBJ1-1 | TRBV6-5 | . | many | TGTGCCAGCAGTTACCTGGGGATTATGAACACTGAAGCTTTCTTT | CASSYLGIMNTEAFF
TRBJ2-1 | TRBV6-6 | TRBD1 | medium-sized | TGTGCCAGCAGCACGAACAGGGGGAGCTCCTACAATGAGCAGTTCTTC | CASSTNRGSSYNEQFF
TRBJ2-6 | TRBV12-3/TRBV12-4 | . | many | TGTGCCAGCAGAGACACCGGGAGCCCCTCTGGGGCCAACGTCCTGACTTTC | CASRDTGSPSGANVLTF
TRBJ1-2 | TRBV6-5 | . | many | TGTGCCAGCGGGACCGGCTATGGCTACACCTTC | CASGTGYGYTF
TRBJ2-4 | TRBV4-1 | . | many | TGCGCCAGCAGCCTTTCAACAGGGTCAGGCAAAAACATTCAGTACTTC | CASSLSTGSGKNIQYF
TRBJ2-1 | TRBV6-2/TRBV6-3 | TRBD2 | many | TGTGCCAGCAACCCCGGGAGGCCGGCTAGCTACGAGCAGTTCTTC | CASNPGRPASYEQFF
TRBJ2-3 | TRBV6-2/TRBV6-3 | . | many | TGTGCCAGCGGGGATACGCAGTATTTT | CASGDTQYF
TRBJ1-2 | TRBV28 | TRBD1 | many | TGTGCCATCGGAGGGCAGGGGGCGTCTAACTATGGCTACACCTTC | CAIGGQGASNYGYTF
TRBJ2-1 | TRBV29-1 | TRBD2 | many | TGCAGCGTTGTTGCGGGGGGAGGCTCCTACAATGAGCAGTTCTTC | CSVVAGGGSYNEQFF
TRBJ2-7 | TRBV6-5 | TRBD1 | many | TGTGCCAGCAGTTCCGGACAGGATGAGCAGTACTTC | CASSSGQDEQYF
TRBJ2-5 | TRBV6-6 | TRBD2 | . | TGTGCCAGCAGCAGACTTTCGGGACTAGATGGGGAGACCCAGTACTTC | CASSRLSGLDGETQYF
TRBJ1-2 | TRBV29-1 | . | many | TGCAGCGTTGGCCCCGGGGGGCTGAATGGCTACACCTTC | CSVGPGGLNGYTF
TRBJ2-5 | TRBV3-1 | . | many | TGTGCCAGCAGCCGGGGGCGGAATGGGGGGACCCAGTACTTC | CASSRGRNGGTQYF
TRBJ1-2 | TRBV24-1 | . | many | TGTGCCACCAGTGATGGACTTACAGGCTACACCTTC | CATSDGLTGYTF
TRBJ2-1 | TRBV29-1 | TRBD2 | medium-sized | TGCAGCGTGGGGACTAGGGGCAATGAGCAGTTCTTC | CSVGTRGNEQFF
TRBJ2-2 | TRBV28 | TRBD2 | many | TGTGCCAGCAGCGCACTAGCGGGAGAAGACGGGGAGCTGTTTTTT | CASSALAGEDGELFF
TRBJ2-1 | TRBV6-5 | . | many | TGTGCCAGCAGTTACCCCCAGGGATTGCAGTTCTTC | CASSYPQGLQFF
TRBJ1-2 | TRBV28 | TRBD1 | many | TGTGCCAGCAGCCTGACAGGGGGTAACTATGGCTACACCTTC | CASSLTGGNYGYTF
TRBJ2-5 | TRBV12-3/TRBV12-4 | . | many | TGTGCCAGCAGCCCTTCCCCGGGACACTTCCAAGAGACCCAGTACTTC | CASSPSPGHFQETQYF
TRBJ1-6 | TRBV20-1 | . | many | TGCAGTGCTAGAGATCCCCGGCAGGACCTTTCGGGGTCACCCCTCCACTTT | CSARDPRQDLSGSPLHF
TRBJ2-1 | TRBV10-3 | . | many | TGTGCCATCAGTGTACAGACCGATGAGCAGTTCTTC | CAISVQTDEQFF
TRBJ2-2 | TRBV20-1 | . | many | TGCAGTGCCCCATCGGGGACCGGGGAGCTGTTTTTT | CSAPSGTGELFF
TRBJ1-2 | TRBV10-3 | . | medium-sized | TGTGCCATCAGTGAAGCACGCAATGGCTATGGCTACACCTTC | CAISEARNGYGYTF
TRBJ1-2 | TRBV20-1 | TRBD1 | medium-sized | TGCAGTGCTATCTCGGAACAGGGGAGCTACACCTTC | CSAISEQGSYTF
TRBJ1-5 | TRBV10-3 | . | many | TGTGCCATCAGTGACGGAGGGAATCAGCCCCAGCATTTT | CAISDGGNQPQHF
TRBJ2-1 | TRBV29-1 | TRBD2 | many | TGCAGCGTTGCGGGACTAGCGGGATGGGGCAATGAGCAGTTCTTC | CSVAGLAGWGNEQFF
TRBJ2-3 | TRBV3-1 | . | many | TGTGCCAGCAACCAAGGGCTAGTCACAGATACGCAGTATTTT | CASNQGLVTDTQYF
TRBJ2-7 | TRBV7-3 | . | many | TGTGCCAGCAGTCAGGACAGAGGCAGCTCCTACGAGCAGTACTTC | CASSQDRGSSYEQYF
TRBJ2-7 | TRBV7-9 | TRBD2 | many | TGTGCCAGCAGCTTCCAGACTAGCGGGGTCGAGCAGTACTTC | CASSFQTSGVEQYF
TRBJ2-3 | TRBV18 | . | medium-sized | TGTGCCAGCTCACCACCTACACTACGCACAGATACGCAGTATTTT | CASSPPTLRTDTQYF
TRBJ2-4 | TRBV27 | . | many | TGTGCCAGCAAAGACTATCAAAACATTCAGTACTTC | CASKDYQNIQYF
TRBJ2-5 | TRBV29-1 | TRBD2 | many | TGCAGCGTTGTCTGGTGGGGGGGTAAAGGGTACCAAGAGACCCAGTACTTC | CSVVWWGGKGYQETQYF
TRBJ2-1 | TRBV5-6 | . | many | TGTGCCAGCAGCTTGGTGTCTAGCGACCAGCAGTTCTTC | CASSLVSSDQQFF
TRBJ1-5 | TRBV3-1 | . | many | TGTGCCAGCAGCCCGAGCGTAGGTCAGCCCCAGCATTTT | CASSPSVGQPQHF
TRBJ2-1 | TRBV9 | . | few | TGTGCCAGCAGCGTAAGAAGGGACAATGAGCAGTTCTTC | CASSVRRDNEQFF
TRBJ2-3 | TRBV28 | TRBD2 | many | TGTGCCAGCAGCTTACTAGCGGGGTTGGCAGATACGCAGTATTTT | CASSLLAGLADTQYF
TRBJ2-5 | TRBV9 | . | many | TGTGCCAGCAGCGTAGACTCAGAGACCCAGTACTTC | CASSVDSETQYF
TRBJ2-5 | TRBV3-1 | . | many | TGTGCCAGCAGCGAGGACCCCTGGTACCAAGAGACCCAGTACTTC | CASSEDPWYQETQYF
TRBJ2-7 | TRBV24-1 | TRBD1 | many | TGTGCCACCAGTGACCGACAGGGGGCGCGGCCCTACGAGCAGTACTTC | CATSDRQGARPYEQYF
TRBJ2-7 | TRBV7-9 | TRBD1 | many | TGTGCCAGCAGCTTAGGTGGGACAGGGATTAGCGAGCAGTACTTC | CASSLGGTGISEQYF
TRBJ2-5 | TRBV2 | . | many | TGTGCCAGCAGTCGGTCCGCTGAAGAGACCCAGTACTTC | CASSRSAEETQYF